This T cell receptor (beta chain) derives from a study of shared clonotypes between healthy human individuals (dated by TCRdb to 2018 to 2021). For the study in its entirety: The cohort included three men and a couple of women between 18 and 49 years of age. For each donor, three plates each were used for CD4 naive and CD4 memory, two plates were used for CD8 naive, and one plate was used for CD8 memory. Different laboratories and diverse techniques were used to prepare libraries and sequence TCR repertoires, to increase sequencing depth and limit assay-specific biases. The study deeply sequenced blood TCR repertoires of about 5 healthy adults to estimate repertoire size and the extent of clonotype sharing between individuals. Each donor's leukapheresis produced roughly between roughly 0.94 and 9.5 billion PBMCs.

V loses 4 bases of germline sequence and J loses 8 bases, and the interval between the two ends is 18 bases. From its cysteine to its phenylalanine, the CDR3 spans 15 amino acids. The read is trimmed to its CDR3 DNA, 45 bases read in frame from base 1. Looking up the germline V gene (reference sequence) yields CDR1 SGHNT and CDR2 YYREEE. What the work shows at the level of the full study, not this receptor alone: Higher generation probabilities were observed for clonotypes shared by all four sorted-subset donors than for non-shared clonotypes. Estimated clonotype richness was generally larger for naive than for memory subsets. Sampling was restricted to blood, and TCR repertoires in tissues likely differ from the TCR repertoires found in blood. Rarefaction of sorted-subset datasets indicated incomplete sequencing despite the large sequencing depth. Because the study included a small number of donors, the genetic and exposure-history diversity represented was limited. Sharing across several donors was observed for about 4.8% of naive CD4, less than 4% of naive CD8, 2% to 2.5% of memory CD4, and about 0.39% of memory CD8 clonotypes. Pairwise subsampling indicated that sequencing depth was expected to affect the degree of clonotype sharing among donors.

Comment on this clone: No antigen is known for it. Per-nucleotide qualities are absent, and no much larger clonotype sits a single base away.

Healthy HIV-negative adults with no recently reported acute infections or vaccinations were included as donors. Every donor was a Caucasian adult residing in Nashville, Tennessee, USA. CD4+ T cells were enriched by magnetic negative selection, after which naive cells were positively selected on CD45RA and the negative fraction was taken as the memory subset. Blood was collected by leukapheresis, and PBMCs were isolated by Ficoll-Histopaque density gradient centrifugation and then cryopreserved in liquid nitrogen vapor phase. Analytical flow cytometry was used to check the purity and quantity of each magnetically sorted T cell population. Each sorted fraction had its genomic DNA isolated and then quantified by UV absorbance on a Nanodrop 2000c. Using the deep immunoSEQ assay, multiplex PCR amplified TCR CDR3 regions from genomic DNA. Genomic DNA extracted from each cell subset was distributed evenly over all wells of several immunoSEQ 96-well plates, and each plate served as one replicate. For sorted subsets, approximately 190 ng genomic DNA, equal to some 28,000 T cell genomes, was loaded into each replicate PCR. The purified libraries were quantified using a Qubit 3.0 fluorometer, sized with a Bioanalyzer 2100, and then quantified again using the KAPA Library Quantification kit. Every immunoSEQ 96-well plate was sequenced on a dedicated single-read 150-cycle Illumina NextSeq 550 flow cell. On the authors' methods: Because only junctional sequences without quality scores were contained in the immunoSEQ output, filtering matching that applied to full-length reads could not be performed. Sequences were annotated with PyIR, a Python wrapper for IgBLAST v1.9, using IMGT germline references to assign V/J genes and CDR3. Reads with weak V/J assignments (E-value above 1e-6), missing CDR3, stop codons, out-of-frame junctions, or ambiguous translated residues were removed. V3J clonotypes were defined as sequences sharing an identical inferred V gene, J gene, and CDR3 amino acid sequence. Percentage overlap between repertoires was calculated by dividing the number of shared unique clonotypes by the size of the smaller repertoire. Three approaches were used to assess repertoire richness: RTK rarefaction, the Chao1 estimator, and Recon v2.1 estimates of unobserved clonotypes. Generation probabilities for all TCRbeta clonotypes obtained by the gDNA method from four donors were computed using OLGA. This immuneACCESS table, as held by TCRdb, lists in-frame sequences with V and J called but not all clones. Of the missing ones, under half trace to an unresolved V gene in checked studies; the others have no known cause. V and J calls and clone size are as listed in that table; D and trimming were resolved from the DNA. This sample gives roughly 2.2 million clones in total; 85% to 95% of them show up just once. Of the sample, roughly 0.36% falls within the top ten clones.

The source is a man between 18 and 35 years old in good health. Some clones in this sample may be carry-over from other donors' samples. The sequenced sample was naive CD4+ T cells from PBMCs. Sample cell subset or site, as interpreted from the label and publication: CD45RA+ positively selected. The V gene is TRBV5-4 and the J gene is TRBJ1-4; 5 matching bases give a weak D call of TRBD1. The CDR3 loop reads CASSVPDGAEEKLFF. The nucleotide sequence is TGTGCCAGCAGCGTCCCAGACGGGGCAGAGGAAAAACTGTTTTTT.